This T cell receptor beta chain was profiled in a study of T cells in Graves' hyperthyroidism and ophthalmopathy. The patients, who ranged from 18 to 65 in age, presented with newly diagnosed hyperthyroidism lasting under 2 months. Exclusion of patients followed from uncontrolled infection, other autoimmune disease, pregnancy or lactation. Study-wide results and caveats: Ophthalmopathy and stable hyperthyroidism were told apart by a 13 V-J model. In blood, most of the thyroid clonotypes expanded above 0.001 were also present.

For this clonotype: Its specificity is unknown. A much larger clone differs from this one at a single base, so this may be a read error.

The investigators amplified TCR beta CDR3 regions from RNA transcripts. In the first-round RT-PCR of the TCR CDR3, the HTBI primer set was used. TCRdb independently ran MiXCR on the multiplex PCR reads; one entry per CDR3 protein. The profile shows more than 300,000 distinct CDR3 sequences, about a sixth of them singletons. The sequence derives from a woman aged 30 to 39 with Graves' hyperthyroidism that later progressed to Graves' ophthalmopathy. Material for sequencing was blood.

The CDR3 nucleotides read TGTGCCATAACCCTTGCCAAAAACATTCAGTACTTC. Its protein product is CAITLAKNIQYF. The chain combines TRBV28 with TRBJ2-4; D unclear. Trimming removed 10 bases at V and 1 base at J, with 8 bases between. The CDR3 totals 12 residues. From germline, CDR1 is MDHEN and CDR2 SYDVKM.